The 19 T cell receptor beta chains presented below share a single source sample, sequenced in a study of CD8+CD57+ T cells in acquired aplastic anemia. TCR beta VDJ and CDR3 were profiled, and genomic DNA was the template. TCRdb ran MiXCR on the reads and lists one entry per CDR3 protein. In the table there are more than 150,000 distinct CDR3 sequences, almost 50% of which are singletons. Only patients with CD8+CD57+ cell expansion on flow cytometry were chosen for sequencing. Specimen: sorted CD4+, CD8+, or CD8+CD57+ T cells (not recorded which) from PBMCs. Source of these receptors: a human donor with aplastic anemia.

The chain has TRBV7-8 and TRBJ1-5; weak D call: TRBD1 (5 bases). This CDR3 contains 15 residues. V was trimmed by 1 base and J by 1 base, leaving 8 bases between them. The V gene's germline CDR1 is SGHVS and CDR2 FQNEAQ. This chain's CDR3 is CASSLGAGSNQPQHF. The CDR3 region has the DNA TGTGCCAGCAGCTTAGGGGCAGGGAGCAATCAGCCCCAGCATTTT.

The gene calls are TRBV3-1 and TRBJ2-3, with 8 bases aligning to TRBD2. Per germline, CDR1 LGHDT and CDR2 YNNKEL (reference sequence). V dropped 10 bases and J dropped 1; count of bases not matched to a gene: 7. The CDR3 runs to 14 residues. The CDR3 bases are TGTGCCACCCGGTCGCGGGGGGGCACAGATACGCAGTATTTT. It yields the protein CATRSRGGTDTQYF.

The chain carries TRBV2 and TRBJ1-4; D unclear. Germline CDR1 and CDR2: SNHLY and FYNNEI. The CDR3 extends over 14 amino acids. V lost 5 bases and J lost 4, with 11 bases in between. CDR3 nucleotides: TGTGCCAGCAGTTCGACCATGCTTAATGAAAAACTGTTTTTT. This gives the protein CASSSTMLNEKLFF.

On this clonotype: This sequence may be a read error, since a much larger clone differs from it by one base. The V and J genes are TRBV19 and TRBJ1-4; tentatively, D is TRBD1 (5 bases). The germline V and J ends were trimmed by 5 bases and 8 bases, with 21 bases remaining between them. This CDR3 contains 16 residues. Germline values: CDR1 LNHDA, CDR2 SQIVND (reference sequence). The CDR3 DNA sequence: TGTGCCAGTAGTTTGGCGGGGGAGGGGCCCCGAGAAAAACTGTTTTTT. Its translation is CASSLAGEGPREKLFF. The entire variable domain, with the rest obtained from reference TRBV19 and TRBJ1-4, is as follows: DGGITQSPKYLFRKEGQNVTLSCEQNLNHDAMYWYRQDPGQGLRLIYYSQIVNDFQKGDIAEGYSVSREKKESFPLTVTSAQKNPTAFYLCASSLAGEGPREKLFFGSGTQLSVL.

This clonotype has a count of ten or more. The chain carries TRBV7-2 and TRBJ2-3; tentatively, D is TRBD2 (7 bases). CDR1 is SGHTA, CDR2 FQGNSA, per germline. V lost 0 bases and J 5 bases, leaving 18 bases between the germline ends. The CDR3 contains 17 residues. This CDR3 reads CASSLARGRGPIDTQYF. CDR3 nucleotides: TGTGCCAGCAGCTTAGCGCGCGGGCGGGGGCCCATAGATACGCAGTATTTT.

The chain is built from TRBV11-1 and TRBJ1-3, with D perhaps TRBD1 (6 bases). Germline CDR1 and CDR2: SGHAT and FQDESV (reference sequence). The CDR3 has 16 residues. V was pared by 3 bases and J by 0 bases, with 12 bases between. DNA for the CDR3: TGTGCCAGCAGCTTTACCGGGACAACCTCTGGAAACACCATATATTTT. Translation: CASSFTGTTSGNTIYF.

The chain joins TRBV12-3 or TRBV12-4 to TRBJ1-1, with D perhaps matching TRBD1 (5 bases). This CDR3 region has 13 residues. The CDR3 spells CATKGHKNTEAFF. Written as DNA, the CDR3 is TGTGCTACAAAGGGGCATAAGAACACTGAAGCTTTCTTT.

The table lists this clonotype with many counts. DNA for the CDR3: TGTGCCAGCAGCTTAACGGCGAGCAACTCTGGGCAGTACTTC. It yields the protein CASSLTASNSGQYF. This chain connects TRBV7-2 to TRBJ2-7; no definite D call. Germline values: CDR1 SGHTA, CDR2 FQGNSA. The CDR3 has 14 amino acids. Deletions cut 2 bases from V and 9 bases from J, with 17 bases between.

At least ten counts were recorded for this clonotype. Compared with germline, one end of the junction differs, possibly owing to a read error. The chain recombines TRBV19 with TRBJ1-1; a weak D match, TRBD1 (5 bases). CDR1 LNHDA and CDR2 SQIVND come from the germline V gene (reference sequence). The CDR3 contains 14 residues. The CDR3 protein is CASRIGAGWTEAFF. The CDR3 nucleotides are TGTGCCAGTAGAATAGGGGCAGGGTGGACTGAAGCTTTCTTT.

Regarding this clonotype: No conserved phenylalanine or tryptophan is present at the end of the CDR3, so a read error is the likely explanation. This rearrangement joins TRBV5-1 to TRBJ2-3; possibly TRBD1 for D (5 bases). Looked up from germline, CDR1 is SGHRS and CDR2 is YFSETQ. CDR3 size: 14 residues. The ends were cut back, 4 bases at V and 2 bases at J, with 11 bases in the middle. CDR3 in DNA: TGCGCCAGCAGCCACGACAGACCCACAGATACGCAGTATCTT. Encoded protein: CASSHDRPTDTQYL.

V usage is TRBV10-3 and J usage is TRBJ2-2; D might be TRBD2 (5 bases). The CDR3 is 14 amino acids. V was shortened by 10 bases and J by 4 bases, with 16 bases between the two germline ends. Germline assignment: CDR1 ENHRY and CDR2 SYGVKD. The CDR3 nucleotides are TGTGCCAGCAGCACCCGGGGTGTCACCGGGGAGCTGTTTTTT. This sequence encodes CASSTRGVTGELFF.

This clonotype was detected many times. The chain is built from TRBV7-6 and TRBJ2-3; 11 bases line up with TRBD2. Germline CDR1 is SGHVS and CDR2 is FNYEAQ. V lost 2 bases, J lost 0 bases, and 7 bases stayed unmatched. The CDR3 is 18 amino acids. In nucleotides, the CDR3 is TGTGCCAGCAGCTTAAGGCCTAGCGGGGGGACTAGCACAGATACGCAGTATTTT. It is translated as CASSLRPSGGTSTDTQYF. Using reference TRBV7-6 and TRBJ2-3 for the parts outside the CDR3, the full variable domain is GAGVSQSPRYKVTKRGQDVALRCDPISGHVSLYWYRQALGQGPEFLTYFNYEAQQDKSGLPNDRFSAERPEGSISTLTIQRTEQRDSAMYRCASSLRPSGGTSTDTQYFGPGTRLTVL.

The chain couples TRBV2 to TRBJ2-7; D is unclear. The V gene's germline CDR1 is SNHLY and CDR2 FYNNEI. The CDR3 loop spans 15 amino acids. The V and J ends lost 8 bases and 4 bases respectively, with 21 bases between them. CDR3 protein: CASSQSGVSTYEQYF. The CDR3, as DNA: TGTGCCAGCTCACAATCGGGTGTCAGTACGTACGAGCAGTACTTC. Using reference TRBV2 and TRBJ2-7 for the parts outside the CDR3, the full variable domain is EPEVTQTPSHQVTQMGQEVILRCVPISNHLYFYWYRQILGQKVEFLVSFYNNEISEKSEIFDDQFSVERPDGSNFTLKIRSTKLEDSAMYFCASSQSGVSTYEQYFGPGTRLTVT.

This clonotype came up many times. This chain links TRBV10-3 with TRBJ1-2, with 12 nucleotides matching TRBD1. This CDR3 has 15 amino acids. V lost 3 bases and J lost 8; bases outside the gene matches: 7. CDR1 is ENHRY, CDR2 SYGVKD, per germline. CDR3 nucleotide sequence: TGTGCCATCAGTGACCCGGGACAGGGGGCGCGGGGCTACACCTTC. Its translation is CAISDPGQGARGYTF.

This clonotype has at least ten counts. The genes are TRBV7-3 and TRBJ2-6; D may be TRBD2 (5 bases). Looked up from germline, CDR1 is SGHTA and CDR2 is FQGTGA. V was clipped by 1 base and J by 4 bases, with 11 bases between them. CDR3 size: 16 residues. The CDR3 region is CASSLNGGRGANVLTF. The CDR3 bases are TGTGCCAGCAGCTTAAATGGAGGAAGAGGGGCCAACGTCCTGACTTTC.

This clonotype occurred a few times. The chain uses TRBV2 and TRBJ2-7; TRBD2 matches at 9 bases. Per the germline V gene, CDR1 is SNHLY and CDR2 is FYNNEI. The CDR3 spans 15 residues. V was clipped by 9 bases and J by 2 bases; unmatched bases: 11. The CDR3 region is CASQRSGGPTYEQYF. CDR3 nucleotides: TGTGCCAGTCAAAGAAGCGGGGGGCCCACCTACGAGCAGTACTTC.

J is TRBJ2-1 and V is TRBV29-1; D gene uncertain. The germline V and J ends were trimmed by 5 bases and 1 base, with 6 bases remaining between them. The CDR3 contains 12 residues. The germline V gene encodes CDR1 SQVTM and CDR2 ANQGSEA. CDR3 in amino acids: CSVLKSYNEQFF. Here the CDR3 DNA reads TGCAGCGTTCTCAAATCCTACAATGAGCAGTTCTTC.

This sequence joins TRBV6-1 and TRBJ1-1; TRBD1 is a possible D gene (6 bases). Per the germline V gene, CDR1 is MNHNS and CDR2 is SASEGT. This CDR3 is 18 amino acids long. Deletions cut 4 bases from V and 6 bases from J, with 27 bases between. CDR3 DNA: TGTGCCAGCAGTGGGGACACGACAAGAACTGTGGAAGTCGCTGAAGCTTTCTTT. Translation gives CASSGDTTRTVEVAEAFF.

V gene TRBV10-1 combines with J gene TRBJ2-7; D gene unclear. The V gene lost 3 bases and the J gene lost 0 bases, with 9 bases spanning the gap. Per germline, CDR1 WNHNN and CDR2 SYGVQD (reference sequence). This CDR3 has 14 amino acids. The CDR3, as DNA: TGCGCCAGCAGTGAAGAGACAACCTCCTACGAGCAGTACTTC. It codes for CASSEETTSYEQYF.